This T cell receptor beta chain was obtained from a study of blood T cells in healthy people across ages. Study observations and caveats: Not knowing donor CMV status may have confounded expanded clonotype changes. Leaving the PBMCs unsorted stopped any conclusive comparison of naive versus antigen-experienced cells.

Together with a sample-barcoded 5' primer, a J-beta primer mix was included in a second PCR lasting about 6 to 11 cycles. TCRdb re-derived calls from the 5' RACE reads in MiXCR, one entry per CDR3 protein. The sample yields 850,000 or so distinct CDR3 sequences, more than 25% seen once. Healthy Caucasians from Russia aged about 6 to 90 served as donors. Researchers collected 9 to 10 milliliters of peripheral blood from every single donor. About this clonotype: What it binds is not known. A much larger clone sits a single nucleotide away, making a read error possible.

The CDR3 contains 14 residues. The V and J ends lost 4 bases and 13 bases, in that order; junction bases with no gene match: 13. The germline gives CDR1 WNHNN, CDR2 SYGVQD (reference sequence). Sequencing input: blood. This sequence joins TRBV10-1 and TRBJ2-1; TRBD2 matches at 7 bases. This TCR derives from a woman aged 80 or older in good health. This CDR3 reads CASSGGGGKETQFF. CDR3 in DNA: TGCGCCAGCAGTGGCGGGGGAGGAAAAGAGACCCAGTTCTTC.